These 8 T cell receptor beta chains were sequenced from one sample in a study of T-cell reconstitution after alpha-beta-depleted transplantation in children. Unique molecular identifiers were used to barcode this TCRbeta library. TCRdb called the PCR reads again in MiXCR, with one record for every CDR3 protein. The sample carries 190,000 or so distinct CDR3 sequences, roughly 6.8% recorded once. Sample: PBMCs from the stem cell graft donor, taken from the stem cell graft. These TCRs come from a human donor who donated a stem cell graft to a child with Wiskott-Aldrich syndrome.

This clonotype occurred many times. The chain joins TRBV12-3 or TRBV12-4 to TRBJ2-1; 14 bases line up with TRBD2. Trimming cost V 6 bases and J 4 bases; bases outside gene matches: 14. CDR3 size: 19 residues. The CDR3 here is CASSPGLAGVHGVYNEQFF. The CDR3 bases are TGTGCCAGCAGCCCGGGACTAGCGGGAGTCCACGGGGTTTACAATGAGCAGTTCTTC.

The chain carries TRBV7-8 and TRBJ2-7; D is undetermined. The CDR3 runs to 13 residues. Germline V CDR1 and CDR2: SGHVS, FQNEAQ. The germline V and J ends were trimmed by 1 base and 3 bases, with 7 bases remaining between them. The CDR3 DNA reads as TGTGCCAGCAGCTTAGGAGGCAACTACGAGCAGTACTTC. It translates to CASSLGGNYEQYF.

This clonotype turned up a few times. V is TRBV14 and J is TRBJ2-1, with D tentatively TRBD1 (5 bases). The germline V and J ends were trimmed by 2 bases and 6 bases, with 20 bases remaining between them. This CDR3 contains 17 residues. Germline assignment: CDR1 SGHDN and CDR2 FVKESK. CDR3 in amino acids: CASSQRSAGPPANEQFF. Written as DNA, the CDR3 is TGTGCCAGCAGCCAACGAAGTGCAGGGCCCCCGGCCAATGAGCAGTTCTTC. Based on the CDR3 plus reference TRBV14 and TRBJ2-1, the full variable domain is EAGVTQFPSHSVIEKGQTVTLRCDPISGHDNLYWYRRVMGKEIKFLLHFVKESKQDESGMPNNRFLAERTGGTYSTLKVQPAELEDSGVYFCASSQRSAGPPANEQFFGPGTRLTVL.

CDR3 residues: CASSLSSLGGDGELFF. The CDR3, as DNA: TGTGCCAGCAGCCTCAGTTCCTTAGGAGGAGACGGGGAGCTGTTTTTT. The chain uses TRBV3-1 and TRBJ2-2; D is possibly TRBD2 (5 bases). V shed 4 bases and J shed 7 bases, with 19 bases lying between them. The length of the CDR3 is 16 residues. The V gene's germline CDR1 is LGHDT and CDR2 YNNKEL (reference sequence).

This clonotype was seen repeatedly, ten times or more. The V call is TRBV6-5, the J call TRBJ2-1; no reliable D call. V lost 4 bases and J 4 bases, leaving 5 bases between the germline ends. Germline CDR1 and CDR2: MNHEY and SVGAGI. The CDR3 has 12 residues. The CDR3 sequence is CASSSRYNEQFF. CDR3 in DNA: TGTGCCAGCAGTTCAAGATACAATGAGCAGTTCTTC.

There are many counts of this clonotype. J is TRBJ2-3 and V is TRBV5-1; the match to TRBD1 covers 8 bases. The CDR3 covers 15 residues. V trimming: 4 bases; J trimming: 2 bases; junction bases outside the gene matches: 6. Germline V gene sequence: CDR1 SGHRS, CDR2 YFSETQ. The CDR3 protein is CASSLNRGATDTQYF. CDR3 DNA sequence: TGCGCCAGCAGCCTGAACAGGGGGGCCACAGATACGCAGTATTTT.

This clonotype has ten or more counts. V gene TRBV24-1 combines with J gene TRBJ2-5; TRBD2 aligns across 11 bases. The CDR3 loop spans 14 amino acids. Germline V gives CDR1 KGHDR, CDR2 SFDVKD. J lost 4 bases, V lost 6 bases, and 3 bases had no gene match. Here the CDR3 reads CATSLAGGGETQYF. The CDR3 nucleotides read TGTGCCACCAGTCTAGCGGGAGGAGGAGAGACCCAGTACTTC.

This clonotype was observed at least ten times. The DNA of the CDR3 is TGTGCCAGCAGTTCCTTAAGTCAGGGCCGCTATGGCTACACCTTC. Residues: CASSSLSQGRYGYTF. J is TRBJ1-2 and V is TRBV27; perhaps TRBD1 as D (5 bases). Germline assignment: CDR1 MNHEY and CDR2 SMNVEV (reference sequence). The CDR3 has 15 residues. Trimming cost V 4 bases and J 4 bases, with 16 bases left between them.